This is a list of T cell receptor beta chains from one sample in a study of OX40 agonist ivuxolimab in advanced cancers. Generated by immunoSEQ multiplex PCR, the TCRdb table keeps only in-frame clones and is missing some. Of 20,000 to 25,000 clones listed, 86% are singletons. This specimen consisted of CD4+ or CD8+ T cells sorted from blood, obtained in a trial of the OX40 agonist ivuxolimab. Receptors were obtained from an adult with an advanced solid tumor such as melanoma, head and neck, liver or kidney cancer. Each CDR3 is given with its conserved first and last residue. The D gene is left open where the match is weak. Expanded clones are given a class, and other clones once, few, many or no size at all.

d_call	v_call	clone_size	j_call	cdr3_nt	cdr3_aa
.	TRBV4-3	once	TRBJ2-1	TGCGCCAGCCGCATGAATATCTGGAAACTACGCAATGAGCAGTTCTTC	CASRMNIWKLRNEQFF
.	TRBV27	.	TRBJ1-1	TGTGCCACAAAATTAGGGGCTGAAGCTTTCTTT	CATKLGAEAFF
TRBD1	TRBV7-9	.	TRBJ1-2	TGTGCCAGCAGCTTCGGGACAGACTACACCTTC	CASSFGTDYTF
TRBD2	TRBV7-9	once	TRBJ2-7	TGTGCCAGCAGCTCGGGAGGGGTCGAGCAGTACTTC	CASSSGGVEQYF
.	TRBV7-2	.	TRBJ2-7	TGTGCCAGCAGCCAGGGTCGCGAGCAGTACTTC	CASSQGREQYF
.	TRBV7-9	medium-sized	TRBJ2-1	TGTGCCAGCACCTCGGGACCATCCAATGAGCAGTTCTTC	CASTSGPSNEQFF
.	TRBV6-1	.	TRBJ2-1	TGTGCCAGCAGCCCGTCCAATGAGCAGTTCTTC	CASSPSNEQFF
TRBD2	TRBV29-1	.	TRBJ2-1	TGCAGCGTTGTTGGCCAGACTGCAGCGGGAGGGCGCAGCTCCTACAATGAGCAGTTCTTC	CSVVGQTAAGGRSSYNEQFF
.	TRBV19	.	TRBJ2-5	TGTGCCAGTAGTAAAGCGCATATCCAAGAGACCCAGTACTTC	CASSKAHIQETQYF
TRBD2	TRBV4-3	once	TRBJ2-2	TGCGCCAGCAGCCCTACTAGCGGGAACTACTTTCTCAACACCGGGGAGCTGTTTTTT	CASSPTSGNYFLNTGELFF
.	TRBV7-9	.	TRBJ2-7	TGTGCCAGCAGCCCAGTGAACTCCTACGAGCAGTACTTC	CASSPVNSYEQYF
TRBD2	TRBV6-5	.	TRBJ2-7	TGTGCCAGCAGTGGCCTAGCGGGAGGGCCAGGGGAGCAGTACTTC	CASSGLAGGPGEQYF
TRBD1	TRBV7-9	.	TRBJ1-4	TGTGCCAGCAGCTCGACAGGGCTCGCAACTAATGAAAAACTGTTTTTT	CASSSTGLATNEKLFF
.	TRBV19	once	TRBJ1-3	TGTGCCAGTTTCTCTGGAAACACCATATATTTT	CASFSGNTIYF
.	TRBV14	.	TRBJ1-4	TGTGCCAGCAGCCAAGATTGGGGAGGATTTGAAAAACTGTTTTTT	CASSQDWGGFEKLFF
TRBD1	TRBV4-1	.	TRBJ1-3	TGCGCCAGCAGCCAAGCTCCCGGGACAGGGGCCGGAAACACCATATATTTT	CASSQAPGTGAGNTIYF
TRBD1	TRBV6-1	few	TRBJ2-7	TGTGCCAGCAGTGAAGCTCCCGGGACAGGGTCCTACGAGCAGTACTTC	CASSEAPGTGSYEQYF
TRBD1	TRBV27	.	TRBJ2-7	TGTGCCAGCAGTTTAGGACAGGGGGTAATCTACGAGCAGTACTTC	CASSLGQGVIYEQYF
.	TRBV6-5	.	TRBJ2-7	TGTGCCAGCGGCGTGGGGGGACAGAGATTCTTC	CASGVGGQRFF
TRBD2	TRBV9	.	TRBJ2-3	TGTGCCAGCAGTGCTAGCGGGAGCAGATCAGATACGCAGTATTTT	CASSASGSRSDTQYF
TRBD1	TRBV4-3	.	TRBJ2-2	TGCGCCAGCAGCCACGGGACAGGGAACACCGGGGAGCTGTTTTTT	CASSHGTGNTGELFF
.	TRBV9	.	TRBJ2-5	TGTGCCAGCAGCGAGCAGGGTTTAGCAGAGACCCAGTACTTC	CASSEQGLAETQYF
TRBD2	TRBV29-1	.	TRBJ2-1	TGCAGCGTTGACCTACTAGCGGGTAGTGAGCAGTTCTTC	CSVDLLAGSEQFF
.	TRBV14	.	TRBJ2-1	TGTGCCAGCAGCTCTTGGGACGGCTACAATGAGCAGTTCTTC	CASSSWDGYNEQFF
.	TRBV9	.	TRBJ2-1	TGTGCCAGCAGCTCGAGCGGCACCGGGGCGAATGAGCAGTTCTTC	CASSSSGTGANEQFF
.	TRBV9	once	TRBJ1-1	TGTGCCAGCAGCGTAGGTGGACATCCGAACACTGAAGCTTTCTTT	CASSVGGHPNTEAFF
.	TRBV9	.	TRBJ2-7	TGTGCCAGCAACCCGGGCCCCAGAAACTACGAGCAGTACTTC	CASNPGPRNYEQYF
TRBD2	TRBV2	.	TRBJ2-5	TGTGCCAGCAGTGAACTAGCGGGGAAACAAGAGACCCAGTACTTC	CASSELAGKQETQYF
.	TRBV5-5	once	TRBJ2-7	TGTGCCAGCAGCGACGGGTCCGCTGAGGGCAACTACGAGCAGTACTTC	CASSDGSAEGNYEQYF
.	TRBV6-5	.	TRBJ1-5	TGTGCCAGCACCCTAGGCGTTAGCAATCAGCCCCAGCATTTT	CASTLGVSNQPQHF
TRBD1	TRBV6-5	.	TRBJ2-7	TGTGCCAGCAGTACCGCAGGGGGCAGCGTAAACGAGCAGTACTTC	CASSTAGGSVNEQYF
.	TRBV7-6	.	TRBJ2-2	TGTGCCAGCAGCCAGGGACGGCCGAACACCGGGGAGCTGTTTTTT	CASSQGRPNTGELFF